One and the same sample provided the 21 T cell receptor beta chains below, sequenced in a study of beta chain features in type 1 diabetes. cDNA synthesis used the whole RNA isolate, giving expressed TCRB sequences. This table comes from immunoSEQ multiplex PCR, and its TCRdb copy is limited to in-frame clones, with some not included. The table includes around 200,000 clones, approximately 13% detected once. Source material: central memory CD4+ T cells from blood. These TCRs come from a woman younger than 35 in good health.

The chain uses TRBV25-1 and TRBJ1-2; 7 bases are a match to TRBD1. There are 13 residues in the CDR3. Per the germline V gene, CDR1 is MGHDK and CDR2 is SYGVNS. Unmatched junction bases numbered 4, after V lost 5 bases and J lost 4 bases. CDR3 loop: CASSQGVSYGYTF. The CDR3 bases are TGTGCCAGCAGTCAGGGGGTGAGCTATGGCTACACCTTC.

The table lists this clone with a few counts. This chain links TRBV30 with TRBJ2-2; TRBD1 might be the D (5 bases). Germline lookup yields CDR1 GTSNPN and CDR2 SVGIG (reference sequence). The V end was cut by 4 bases, the J end by 3 bases, with 12 bases between. The CDR3 loop spans 14 amino acids. The CDR3 spells CAWMDPGHTGELFF. DNA for the CDR3: TGTGCCTGGATGGACCCAGGGCACACCGGGGAGCTGTTTTTT.

This sequence joins TRBV5-1 and TRBJ2-7; 8 positions agree with TRBD1. CDR1 is SGHRS and CDR2 is YFSETQ in the germline V gene. The CDR3 extends over 15 amino acids. V gave up 4 bases and J gave up 4 bases; unmatched junction bases: 10. The CDR3 coding sequence is TGCGCCAGCAGCATGGGACAGGCTATCCTTTACGAGCAGTACTTC. Its protein is CASSMGQAILYEQYF. The full variable domain, with the rest looked up from reference TRBV5-1 and TRBJ2-7, is KAGVTQTPRYLIKTRGQQVTLSCSPISGHRSVSWYQQTPGQGLQFLFEYFSETQRNKGNFPGRFSGRQFSNSRSEMNVSTLELGDSALYLCASSMGQAILYEQYFGPGTRLTVT.

This clone occurred a few times. The chain uses TRBV6-5 and TRBJ2-5; a possible D gene is TRBD2 (5 bases). The germline V gene has CDR1 MNHEY and CDR2 SVGAGI. The V gene lost 5 bases and the J gene lost 6 bases, with 10 bases spanning the gap. The CDR3 spans 12 residues. CDR3 sequence reads: CASSHTGKTQYF. CDR3 DNA sequence: TGTGCCAGCAGTCACACGGGGAAGACCCAGTACTTC.

This clone was seen only a few times. This chain links TRBV29-1 with TRBJ1-1; D call uncertain. Per the germline V gene, CDR1 is SQVTM and CDR2 is ANQGSEA. V lost 4 bases to trimming and J lost 1 base, with 10 bases between them. There are 13 residues in the CDR3. Here the CDR3 DNA reads TGCAGCGTTGGGGGAGCCCCGAACACTGAAGCTTTCTTT. Protein sequence: CSVGGAPNTEAFF.

This sequence joins TRBV25-1 and TRBJ1-2; the D gene is possibly TRBD1 (5 bases). CDR1 is MGHDK and CDR2 is SYGVNS in the germline V gene. The CDR3 runs to 13 residues. Deletions cut 3 bases from V and 4 bases from J, with 9 bases between. The CDR3 DNA is TGTGCCAGCAGTGACCAGGGACTCTATGGCTACACCTTC. As protein: CASSDQGLYGYTF.

CDR3 coding DNA: TGTGCCAGTAGAACGGGAGGCTACGAGCAGTACTTC. This encodes CASRTGGYEQYF. This chain connects TRBV2 to TRBJ2-7; 7 nucleotides match TRBD2. The CDR3 is 12 residues long. Looked up from germline, CDR1 is SNHLY and CDR2 is FYNNEI. Germline trimming cut 9 bases from V and 3 bases from J; bases unmatched to any gene: 5.

This clone was found a few times. V usage is TRBV11-2 and J usage is TRBJ1-5, with D possibly matching TRBD1 (6 bases). CDR3 length: 14 amino acids. V was shortened by 5 bases and J by 4 bases, with 12 bases between the two germline ends. Germline V gene data show CDR1 as SGHAT and CDR2 as FQNNGV. The chain's CDR3 is CASSPGTPNQPQHF. CDR3 bases: TGTGCCAGCAGCCCCGGGACACCTAATCAGCCCCAGCATTTT.

V usage is TRBV30 and J usage is TRBJ2-3; the match to TRBD1 covers 7 bases. Germline V gives CDR1 GTSNPN, CDR2 SVGIG (reference sequence). This CDR3 spans 16 amino acids. V trimming: 3 bases; J trimming: 4 bases; junction bases outside the gene matches: 13. As DNA, the CDR3 is TGTGCCTGGAGCGGCCATGACAGGGAGAGACCAGATACGCAGTATTTT. Its translation: CAWSGHDRERPDTQYF. Supplemented by reference TRBV30 and TRBJ2-3, the full variable domain reads SQTIHQWPATLVQPVGSPLSLECTVEGTSNPNLYWYRQAAGRGLQLLFYSVGIGQISSEVPQNLSASRPQDRQFILSSKKLLLSDSGFYLCAWSGHDRERPDTQYFGPGTRLTVL.

The J gene is TRBJ2-1, the V gene TRBV5-1; possibly TRBD2 for D (6 bases). V was pared by 0 bases and J by 9 bases, with 22 bases between. This CDR3 spans 17 amino acids. Germline CDR1 and CDR2: SGHRS and YFSETQ. The CDR3 nucleotides read TGCGCCAGCAGCTTGGCCCCGGGGCTGGGCGGGACCGTTGAGCAGTTCTTC. Residues: CASSLAPGLGGTVEQFF.

The CDR3 DNA is TGTGCCTGGAGTCCAGGGGTGGTATATACGCAGTATTTT. Its translation is CAWSPGVVYTQYF. The chain uses TRBV30 and TRBJ2-3, with a possible D match to TRBD1 (6 bases). This CDR3 comprises 13 residues. Trimming cost V 2 bases and J 7 bases, with 13 bases left between them. Germline V lookup: CDR1 GTSNPN, CDR2 SVGIG (reference sequence).

This clone was observed a few times. The chain has TRBV25-1 and TRBJ2-1; 7 nucleotides line up with TRBD2. J gave up 6 bases and V 2 bases, and 7 bases lay outside the gene matches. The germline V gene has CDR1 MGHDK and CDR2 SYGVNS. This CDR3 spans 15 amino acids. The CDR3 sequence is CASSEGVGEGNEQFF. The CDR3 bases are TGTGCCAGCAGTGAAGGCGTCGGGGAGGGCAATGAGCAGTTCTTC.

A word on this clone: Other DNA variants within this sample encode the same CDR3. The rearrangement joins TRBV9 to TRBJ2-3; a weak D match, TRBD2 (5 bases). Germline V gives CDR1 SGDLS, CDR2 YYNGEE. Trimming took 0 bases from V and 3 from J, leaving 8 bases between them. CDR3 length equals 14 residues. The CDR3 loop reads CASSVGLATDTQYF. As DNA, the CDR3 is TGTGCCAGCAGCGTAGGCCTAGCTACAGATACGCAGTATTTT.

This CDR3 reads CASSLAGFSTDTQYF. In DNA form, the CDR3 reads TGCGCCAGCAGCTTAGCGGGTTTTAGCACAGATACGCAGTATTTT. This rearrangement joins TRBV5-1 to TRBJ2-3, with D tentatively TRBD2 (6 bases). Between the trimmed V and J ends, which lost 2 bases and 0 bases, there was a span of 10 bases. CDR3 length equals 15 residues. Looked up from germline, CDR1 is SGHRS and CDR2 is YFSETQ.

The genes are TRBV6-1 and TRBJ2-5; 8 bases fit TRBD1. Germline V lookup: CDR1 MNHNS, CDR2 SASEGT. V lost 6 bases to trimming and J lost 5 bases; unmatched junction nucleotides: 8. The CDR3 spans 14 residues. CDR3: CASSHRGVTETQYF. The DNA for the CDR3 is TGTGCCAGCAGCCACAGGGGGGTTACGGAGACCCAGTACTTC.

This clone was observed a handful of times. The V and J genes are TRBV7-9 and TRBJ2-6; the D gene is possibly TRBD2 (6 bases). Germline assignment: CDR1 SEHNR and CDR2 FQNEAQ (reference sequence). This CDR3 contains 18 residues. Trimming shortened V by 5 bases and J by 0 bases, and 17 bases separated the two germline ends. The DNA for the CDR3 is TGTGCCAGCAGCCCCAGACCCGGGACTGCCTCTGGGGCCAACGTCCTGACTTTC. This encodes CASSPRPGTASGANVLTF.

CDR3 DNA sequence: TGTGCTAGTGGTCCCCCCGGGAGCGGGGCGGATACGCAGTATTTT. Translation: CASGPPGSGADTQYF. This chain joins TRBV12-5 and TRBJ2-3; TRBD2 aligns across 7 bases. The CDR3 runs 15 residues. Trimming at V came to 5 bases and at J to 6 bases, leaving 11 bases not matched to a gene. Looked up from germline, CDR1 is LGHNT and CDR2 is FRNRAP.

This clone has a handful of counts. The chain recombines TRBV18 with TRBJ1-1, with TRBD1 matching 7 bases. Per the germline V gene, CDR1 is KGHSH and CDR2 is LQKENI. This CDR3 spans 14 amino acids. V trimming: 6 bases; J trimming: 3 bases; junction bases outside the gene matches: 7. The CDR3 sequence is CASSWGTEHTEAFF. Written as DNA, the CDR3 is TGTGCCAGCTCGTGGGGGACAGAACACACTGAAGCTTTCTTT.

The sample holds a few counts of this clone. CDR3 sequence reads: CSVGDPGLALNEQFF. DNA for the CDR3: TGCAGCGTTGGGGATCCGGGACTAGCCCTTAATGAGCAGTTCTTC. This sequence joins TRBV29-1 and TRBJ2-1; TRBD2 aligns across 9 bases. V trimming: 4 bases; J trimming: 7 bases; junction bases outside the gene matches: 11. Germline V gives CDR1 SQVTM, CDR2 ANQGSEA. The CDR3 runs 15 residues.

This clone was detected a few times. The V gene is TRBV30, the J gene TRBJ1-1; unclear D gene. With 0 bases removed from V and 4 bases from J, the gap between germline ends came to 9 bases. CDR1 GTSNPN and CDR2 SVGIG come from the germline V gene (reference sequence). The CDR3 extends over 13 amino acids. This CDR3 reads CAWSVTTSTEAFF. CDR3 coding DNA: TGTGCCTGGAGTGTAACCACGAGCACTGAAGCTTTCTTT.

This clone was seen a few times. The CDR3 here is CASSPPWGGGNEQFF. The CDR3 nucleotides are TGTGCCAGCTCACCACCATGGGGGGGAGGAAATGAGCAGTTCTTC. The gene calls are TRBV18 and TRBJ2-1; 7 nucleotides line up with TRBD2. The germline V gene encodes CDR1 KGHSH and CDR2 LQKENI. The V segment lost 0 bases and the J segment 7 bases; nucleotides outside the gene matches: 6. This CDR3 has 15 amino acids.